These 9 T cell receptor beta chains originate from one sample sequenced in a study of cytomegalovirus exposure and HLA in healthy donors. TCRdb's copy holds only in-frame clones and misses some; the assay was immunoSEQ multiplex PCR. The sample includes about 240,000 clones, approximately 90% of them seen just once. Sequencing used PBMCs. These receptors were collected from a young man in good health and CMV-seronegative.

The rearrangement links TRBV27 to TRBJ1-2, with D perhaps TRBD1 (6 bases). The V end was cut by 4 bases, the J end by 0 bases, with 12 bases between. The CDR3 consists of 15 residues. In germline, CDR1 is MNHEY, CDR2 SMNVEV (reference sequence). As DNA, the CDR3 is TGTGCCAGCAGTTCCACCGGGACAACTAACTATGGCTACACCTTC. It yields the protein CASSSTGTTNYGYTF.

This clone was seen a handful of times. The chain recombines TRBV5-4 with TRBJ1-2; D not resolved. Germline V gene sequence: CDR1 SGHNT, CDR2 YYREEE (reference sequence). The ends were cut back, 0 bases at V and 3 bases at J, with 9 bases in the middle. The CDR3 is 14 residues long. The CDR3 DNA sequence: TGTGCCAGCAGCTTGGCCGCAGACTACTATGGCTACACCTTC. It codes for CASSLAADYYGYTF.

This CDR3 is CASSIFPTGGTDTQYF. The DNA of the CDR3 is TGTGCCAGTAGTATATTCCCCACGGGGGGCACAGATACGCAGTATTTT. The chain links TRBV19 to TRBJ2-3, with D possibly matching TRBD2 (6 bases). Germline assignment: CDR1 LNHDA and CDR2 SQIVND (reference sequence). Trimming stripped 2 bases from V and 1 base from J, with 13 bases between. This CDR3 contains 16 residues.

The chain joins TRBV29-1 to TRBJ2-1, with a tentative D call TRBD1 (6 bases). Trimming cost V 4 bases and J 9 bases, with 19 bases left between them. The V gene's germline CDR1 is SQVTM and CDR2 ANQGSEA. The CDR3 is 14 residues long. The CDR3 nucleotides are TGCAGCGTTGGCCCCCAGGGGAGCGGTAGTGAGCAGTTCTTC. It translates to CSVGPQGSGSEQFF.

The CDR3 protein is CASSQGGGRYEQYF. The CDR3 DNA sequence: TGTGCCAGCAGCCAGGGAGGGGGACGCTACGAGCAGTACTTC. The chain is built from TRBV28 and TRBJ2-7, with D perhaps TRBD2 (7 bases). V was cut by 6 bases and J by 3 bases, with 15 bases left in between. CDR3 size: 14 residues. Germline V gives CDR1 MDHEN, CDR2 SYDVKM. Full variable domain (rest looked up from reference TRBV28 and TRBJ2-7): DVKVTQSSRYLVKRTGEKVFLECVQDMDHENMFWYRQDPGLGLRLIYFSYDVKMKEKGDIPEGYSVSREKKERFSLILESASTNQTSMYLCASSQGGGRYEQYFGPGTRLTVT.

This clone occurred a few times. The rearrangement links TRBV18 to TRBJ2-7; 9 nucleotides agree with TRBD2. With 3 bases clipped from V and 2 bases from J, the junction kept 5 bases outside the gene matches. Germline assignment: CDR1 KGHSH and CDR2 LQKENI. The CDR3 spans 15 residues. The CDR3 protein is CASSPSGSVPYEQYF. For the CDR3, the DNA is TGTGCCAGCTCACCTAGCGGGAGTGTCCCCTACGAGCAGTACTTC.

The genes are TRBV29-1 and TRBJ2-3, with 9 bases identical to TRBD2. J was trimmed by 6 bases and V by 6 bases; bases with no gene match: 13. Germline CDR1 reads SQVTM; CDR2 reads ANQGSEA. This CDR3 contains 15 residues. The CDR3: CSVPLAGGPDDTQYF. The CDR3 DNA reads TGCAGCGTCCCCCTGGCGGGGGGGCCGGATGATACGCAGTATTTT.

The rearrangement uses TRBV28 and TRBJ2-5; no reliable D call. CDR1 and CDR2 (germline): MDHEN, SYDVKM. The CDR3 spans 12 residues. V shed 3 bases and J shed 5 bases, with 7 bases lying between them. The CDR3 loop reads CASSFEEETQYF. CDR3 in DNA: TGTGCCAGCAGTTTCGAGGAGGAGACCCAGTACTTC.

The genes are TRBV5-4 and TRBJ2-2; 8 nucleotides align to TRBD1. The CDR3 covers 18 residues. Germline CDR1 reads SGHNT; CDR2 reads YYREEE (reference sequence). Losses at the gene ends were 4 bases for V and 6 bases for J; bases not matched to a gene: 17. CDR3 sequence reads: CASSPTVSAGGRSGELFF. Here the CDR3 DNA reads TGTGCCAGCAGCCCCACCGTGTCCGCAGGGGGCAGGTCCGGGGAGCTGTTTTTT.